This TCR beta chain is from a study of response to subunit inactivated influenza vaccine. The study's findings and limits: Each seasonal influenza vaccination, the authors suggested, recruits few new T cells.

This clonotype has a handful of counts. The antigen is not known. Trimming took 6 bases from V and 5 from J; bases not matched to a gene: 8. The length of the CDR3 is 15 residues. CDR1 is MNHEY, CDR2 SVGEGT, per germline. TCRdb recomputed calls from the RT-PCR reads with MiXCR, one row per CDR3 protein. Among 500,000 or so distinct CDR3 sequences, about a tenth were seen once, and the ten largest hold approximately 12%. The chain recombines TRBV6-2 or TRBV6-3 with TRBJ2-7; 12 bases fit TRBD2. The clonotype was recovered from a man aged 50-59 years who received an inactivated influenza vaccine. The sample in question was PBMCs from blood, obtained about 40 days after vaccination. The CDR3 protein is CASRGLAGNENEQYF. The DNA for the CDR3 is TGTGCCAGCAGAGGACTAGCGGGAAATGAAAACGAGCAGTACTTC.